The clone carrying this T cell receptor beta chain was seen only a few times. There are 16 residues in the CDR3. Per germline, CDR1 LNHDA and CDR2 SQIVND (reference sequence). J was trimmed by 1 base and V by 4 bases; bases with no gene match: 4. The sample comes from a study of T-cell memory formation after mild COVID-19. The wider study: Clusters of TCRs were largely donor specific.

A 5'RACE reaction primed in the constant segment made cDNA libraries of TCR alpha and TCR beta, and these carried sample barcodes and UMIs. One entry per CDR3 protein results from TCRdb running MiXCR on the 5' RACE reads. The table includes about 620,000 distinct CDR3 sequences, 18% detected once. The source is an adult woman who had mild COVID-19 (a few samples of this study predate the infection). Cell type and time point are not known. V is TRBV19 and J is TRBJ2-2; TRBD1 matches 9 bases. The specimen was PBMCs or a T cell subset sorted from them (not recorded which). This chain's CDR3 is CASSTRQGENTGELFF. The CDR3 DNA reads TGTGCCAGTAGTACCCGACAGGGGGAGAACACCGGGGAGCTGTTTTTT.